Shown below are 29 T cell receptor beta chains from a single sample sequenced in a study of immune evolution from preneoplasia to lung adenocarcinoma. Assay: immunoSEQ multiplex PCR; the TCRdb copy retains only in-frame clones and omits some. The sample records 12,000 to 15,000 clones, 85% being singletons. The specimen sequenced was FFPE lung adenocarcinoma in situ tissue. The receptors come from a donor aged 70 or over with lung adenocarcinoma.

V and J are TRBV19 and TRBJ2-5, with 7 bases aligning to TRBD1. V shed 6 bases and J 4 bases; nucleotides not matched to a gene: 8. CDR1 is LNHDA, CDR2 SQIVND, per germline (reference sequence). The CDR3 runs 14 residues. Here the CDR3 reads CASSQGGGLETQYF. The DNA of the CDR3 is TGTGCCAGTAGCCAAGGGGGCGGATTAGAGACCCAGTACTTC.

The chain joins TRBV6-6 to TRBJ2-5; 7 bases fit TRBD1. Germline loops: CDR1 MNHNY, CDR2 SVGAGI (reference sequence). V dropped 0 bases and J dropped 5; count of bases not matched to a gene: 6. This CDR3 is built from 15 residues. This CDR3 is CASSYSSTGWETQYF. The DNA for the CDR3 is TGTGCCAGCAGTTACTCGTCGACAGGGTGGGAGACCCAGTACTTC.

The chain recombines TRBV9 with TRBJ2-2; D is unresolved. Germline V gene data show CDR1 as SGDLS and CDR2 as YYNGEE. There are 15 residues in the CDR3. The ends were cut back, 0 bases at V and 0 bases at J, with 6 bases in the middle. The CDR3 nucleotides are TGTGCCAGCAGCGTAGTGGGAACGAACACCGGGGAGCTGTTTTTT. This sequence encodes CASSVVGTNTGELFF.

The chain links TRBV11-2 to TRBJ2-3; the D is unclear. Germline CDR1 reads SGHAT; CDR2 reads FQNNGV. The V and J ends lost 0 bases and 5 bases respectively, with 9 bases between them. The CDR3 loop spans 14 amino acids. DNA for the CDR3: TGTGCCAGCAGCTTAGACCCATCCAAAGATACGCAGTATTTT. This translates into CASSLDPSKDTQYF.

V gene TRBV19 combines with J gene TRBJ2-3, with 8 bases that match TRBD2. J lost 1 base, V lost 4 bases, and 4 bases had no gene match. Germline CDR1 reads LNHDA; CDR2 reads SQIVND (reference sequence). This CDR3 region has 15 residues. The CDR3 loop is CASSKRESRTDTQYF. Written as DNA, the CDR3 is TGTGCCAGTAGTAAGCGGGAGTCCCGCACAGATACGCAGTATTTT.

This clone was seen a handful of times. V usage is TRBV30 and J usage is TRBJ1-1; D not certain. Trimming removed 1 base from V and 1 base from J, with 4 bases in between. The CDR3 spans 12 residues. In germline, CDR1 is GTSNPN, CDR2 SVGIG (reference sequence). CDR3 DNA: TGTGCCTGGAGTGGAGCGAACACTGAAGCTTTCTTT. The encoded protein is CAWSGANTEAFF.

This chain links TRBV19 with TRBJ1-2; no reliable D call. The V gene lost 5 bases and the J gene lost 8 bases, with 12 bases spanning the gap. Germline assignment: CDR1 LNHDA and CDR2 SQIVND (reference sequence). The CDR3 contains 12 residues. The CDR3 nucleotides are TGTGCCAGTAGTCCCGGGCCTGGAGGCTACACCTTC. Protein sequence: CASSPGPGGYTF.

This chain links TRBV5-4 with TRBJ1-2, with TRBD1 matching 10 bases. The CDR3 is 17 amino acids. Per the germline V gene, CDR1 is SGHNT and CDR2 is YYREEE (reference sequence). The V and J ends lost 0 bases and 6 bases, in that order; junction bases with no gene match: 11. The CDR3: CASSLVPSDRGKDGYTF. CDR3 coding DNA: TGTGCCAGCAGCTTGGTTCCCTCGGACAGGGGGAAGGATGGCTACACCTTC.

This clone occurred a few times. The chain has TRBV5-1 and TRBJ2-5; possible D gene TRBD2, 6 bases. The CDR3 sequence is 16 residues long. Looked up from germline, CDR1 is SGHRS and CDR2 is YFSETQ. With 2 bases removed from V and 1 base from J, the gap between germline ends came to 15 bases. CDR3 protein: CASSFYGGVGQETQYF. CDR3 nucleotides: TGCGCCAGCAGCTTTTATGGCGGGGTGGGCCAAGAGACCCAGTACTTC.

The CDR3 spells CASSFVSGSRRDNEQFF. The CDR3 DNA reads as TGTGCCAGCAGCTTTGTGTCGGGTTCTCGGAGGGACAATGAGCAGTTCTTC. V gene TRBV5-6 combines with J gene TRBJ2-1; D is possibly TRBD2 (6 bases). The length of the CDR3 is 17 residues. The V end was cut by 2 bases, the J end by 5 bases, with 20 bases between. Germline values: CDR1 SGHDT, CDR2 YYEEEE.

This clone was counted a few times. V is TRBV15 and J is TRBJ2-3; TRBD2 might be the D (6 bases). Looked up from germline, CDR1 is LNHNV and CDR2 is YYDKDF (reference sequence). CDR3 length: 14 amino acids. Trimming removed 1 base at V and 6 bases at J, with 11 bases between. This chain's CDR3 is CATSRVQAGDTQYF. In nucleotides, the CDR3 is TGTGCCACCAGCAGAGTTCAGGCGGGGGATACGCAGTATTTT.

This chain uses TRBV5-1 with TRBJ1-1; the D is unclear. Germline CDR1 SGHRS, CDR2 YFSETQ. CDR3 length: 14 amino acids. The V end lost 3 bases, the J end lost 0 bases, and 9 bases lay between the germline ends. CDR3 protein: CASSSQTMNTEAFF. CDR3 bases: TGCGCCAGCAGCTCTCAAACCATGAACACTGAAGCTTTCTTT.

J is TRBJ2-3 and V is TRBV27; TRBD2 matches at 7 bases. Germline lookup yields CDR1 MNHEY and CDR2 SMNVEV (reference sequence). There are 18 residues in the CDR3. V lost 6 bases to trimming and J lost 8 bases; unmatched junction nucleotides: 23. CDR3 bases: TGTGCCAGCAGCCCCGGCGGGAGCCTCCTCTCCAGCCGGGGTACGCAGTATTTT. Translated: CASSPGGSLLSSRGTQYF.

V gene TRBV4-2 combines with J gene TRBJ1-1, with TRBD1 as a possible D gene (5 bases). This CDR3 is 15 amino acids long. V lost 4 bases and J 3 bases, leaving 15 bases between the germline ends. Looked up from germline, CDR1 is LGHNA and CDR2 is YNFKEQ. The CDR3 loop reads CASSPRWGEDTEAFF. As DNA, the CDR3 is TGTGCCAGCAGCCCCCGATGGGGCGAAGACACTGAAGCTTTCTTT.

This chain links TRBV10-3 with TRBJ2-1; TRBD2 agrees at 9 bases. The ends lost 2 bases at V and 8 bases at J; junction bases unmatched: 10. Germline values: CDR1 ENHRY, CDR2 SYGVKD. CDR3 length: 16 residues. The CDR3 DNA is TGTGCCATCAGTGAGCGGGCGGGAGGGCCAAGCGATGAGCAGTTCTTC. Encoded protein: CAISERAGGPSDEQFF.

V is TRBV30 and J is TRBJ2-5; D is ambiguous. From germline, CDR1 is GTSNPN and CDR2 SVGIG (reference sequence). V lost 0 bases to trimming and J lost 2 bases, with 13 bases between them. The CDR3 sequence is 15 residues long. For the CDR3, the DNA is TGTGCCTGGAGTGTACGAGGAGCGTTACAAGAGACCCAGTACTTC. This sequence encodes CAWSVRGALQETQYF.

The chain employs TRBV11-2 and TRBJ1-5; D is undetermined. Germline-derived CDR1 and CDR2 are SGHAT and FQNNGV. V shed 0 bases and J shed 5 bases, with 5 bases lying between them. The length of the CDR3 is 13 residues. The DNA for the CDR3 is TGTGCCAGCAGCTTAGATCGAGATCAGCCCCAGCATTTT. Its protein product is CASSLDRDQPQHF.

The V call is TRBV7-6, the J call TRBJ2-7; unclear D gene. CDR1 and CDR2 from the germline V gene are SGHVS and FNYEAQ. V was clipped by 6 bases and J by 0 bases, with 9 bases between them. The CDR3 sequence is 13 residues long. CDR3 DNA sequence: TGTGCCAGCAGGGACGGTAACTCCTACGAGCAGTACTTC. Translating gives CASRDGNSYEQYF.

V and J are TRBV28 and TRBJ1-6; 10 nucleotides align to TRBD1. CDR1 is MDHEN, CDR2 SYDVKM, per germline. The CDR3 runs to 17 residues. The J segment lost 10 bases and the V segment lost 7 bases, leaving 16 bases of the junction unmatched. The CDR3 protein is CASTTQTSGTGESPLHF. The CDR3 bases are TGTGCCAGCACCACACAAACCTCCGGGACAGGGGAATCACCCCTCCACTTT. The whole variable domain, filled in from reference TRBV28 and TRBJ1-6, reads DVKVTQSSRYLVKRTGEKVFLECVQDMDHENMFWYRQDPGLGLRLIYFSYDVKMKEKGDIPEGYSVSREKKERFSLILESASTNQTSMYLCASTTQTSGTGESPLHFGNGTRLTVT.

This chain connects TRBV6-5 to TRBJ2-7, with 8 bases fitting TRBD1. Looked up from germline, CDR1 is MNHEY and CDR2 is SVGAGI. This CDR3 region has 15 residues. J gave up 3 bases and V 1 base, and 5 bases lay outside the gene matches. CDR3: CASSYYHRGDYEQYF. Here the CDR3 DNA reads TGTGCCAGCAGTTACTATCACAGGGGGGACTACGAGCAGTACTTC.

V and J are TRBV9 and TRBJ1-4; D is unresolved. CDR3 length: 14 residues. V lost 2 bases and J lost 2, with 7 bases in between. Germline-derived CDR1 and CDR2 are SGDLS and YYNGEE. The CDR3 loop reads CASSVGSTNEKLFF. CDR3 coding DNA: TGTGCCAGCAGCGTGGGGTCGACTAATGAAAAACTGTTTTTT. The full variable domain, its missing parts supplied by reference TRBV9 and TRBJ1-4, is DSGVTQTPKHLITATGQRVTLRCSPRSGDLSVYWYQQSLDQGLQFLIQYYNGEERAKGNILERFSAQQFPDLHSELNLSSLELGDSALYFCASSVGSTNEKLFFGSGTQLSVL.

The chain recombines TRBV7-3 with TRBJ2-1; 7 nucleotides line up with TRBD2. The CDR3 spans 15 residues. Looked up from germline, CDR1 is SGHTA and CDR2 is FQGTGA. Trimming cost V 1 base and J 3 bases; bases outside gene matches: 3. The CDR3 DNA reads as TGTGCCAGCAGCTTAAGCGGGAGCCTCTACAATGAGCAGTTCTTC. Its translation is CASSLSGSLYNEQFF.

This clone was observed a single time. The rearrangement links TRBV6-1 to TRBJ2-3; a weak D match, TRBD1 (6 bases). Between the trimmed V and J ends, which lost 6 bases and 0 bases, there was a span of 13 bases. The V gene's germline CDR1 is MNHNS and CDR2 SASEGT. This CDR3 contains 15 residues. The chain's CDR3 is CASRARGYSTDTQYF. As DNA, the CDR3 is TGTGCCAGCAGGGCCAGGGGCTATAGCACAGATACGCAGTATTTT.

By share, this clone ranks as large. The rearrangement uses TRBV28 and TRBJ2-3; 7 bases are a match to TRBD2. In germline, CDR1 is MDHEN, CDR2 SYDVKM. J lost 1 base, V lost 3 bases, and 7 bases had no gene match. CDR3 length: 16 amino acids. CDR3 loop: CASSFDSSGRTDTQYF. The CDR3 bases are TGTGCCAGCAGTTTTGATTCTAGCGGCCGCACAGATACGCAGTATTTT.

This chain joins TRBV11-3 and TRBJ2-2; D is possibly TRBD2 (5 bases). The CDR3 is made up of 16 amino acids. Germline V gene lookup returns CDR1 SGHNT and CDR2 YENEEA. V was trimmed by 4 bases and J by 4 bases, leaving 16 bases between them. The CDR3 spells CASSSGPLGSTGELFF. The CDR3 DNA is TGTGCCAGCAGCTCCGGCCCCTTGGGGAGCACCGGGGAGCTGTTTTTT.

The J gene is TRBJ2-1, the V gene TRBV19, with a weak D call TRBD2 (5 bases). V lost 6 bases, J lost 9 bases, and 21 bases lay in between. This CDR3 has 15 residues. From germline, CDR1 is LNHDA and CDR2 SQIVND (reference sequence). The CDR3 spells CASSRSSSGGGEQFF. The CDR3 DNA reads TGTGCCAGTAGCCGGTCTAGCTCCGGAGGCGGTGAGCAGTTCTTC. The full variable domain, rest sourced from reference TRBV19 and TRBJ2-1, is DGGITQSPKYLFRKEGQNVTLSCEQNLNHDAMYWYRQDPGQGLRLIYYSQIVNDFQKGDIAEGYSVSREKKESFPLTVTSAQKNPTAFYLCASSRSSSGGGEQFFGPGTRLTVL.

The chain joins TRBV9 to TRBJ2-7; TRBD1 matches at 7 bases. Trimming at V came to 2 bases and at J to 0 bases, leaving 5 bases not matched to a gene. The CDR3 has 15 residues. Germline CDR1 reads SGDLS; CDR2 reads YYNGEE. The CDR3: CASSVKGASSYEQYF. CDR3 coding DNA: TGTGCCAGCAGCGTTAAGGGGGCAAGCTCCTACGAGCAGTACTTC.

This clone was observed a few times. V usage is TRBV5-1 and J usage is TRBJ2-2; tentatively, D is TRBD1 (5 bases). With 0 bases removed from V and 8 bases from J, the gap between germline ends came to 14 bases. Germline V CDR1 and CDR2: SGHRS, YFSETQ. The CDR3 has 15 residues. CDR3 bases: TGCGCCAGCAGCTTGGCGCTACAGGAATCAGGGGAGCTGTTTTTT. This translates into CASSLALQESGELFF.

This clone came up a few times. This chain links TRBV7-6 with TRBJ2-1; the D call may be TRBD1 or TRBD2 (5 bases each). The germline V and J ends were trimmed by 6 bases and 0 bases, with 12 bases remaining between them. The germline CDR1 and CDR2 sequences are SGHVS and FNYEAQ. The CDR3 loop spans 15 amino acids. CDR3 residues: CASSSGTTSYNEQFF. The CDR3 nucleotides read TGTGCCAGCAGTTCCGGGACCACCTCCTACAATGAGCAGTTCTTC.